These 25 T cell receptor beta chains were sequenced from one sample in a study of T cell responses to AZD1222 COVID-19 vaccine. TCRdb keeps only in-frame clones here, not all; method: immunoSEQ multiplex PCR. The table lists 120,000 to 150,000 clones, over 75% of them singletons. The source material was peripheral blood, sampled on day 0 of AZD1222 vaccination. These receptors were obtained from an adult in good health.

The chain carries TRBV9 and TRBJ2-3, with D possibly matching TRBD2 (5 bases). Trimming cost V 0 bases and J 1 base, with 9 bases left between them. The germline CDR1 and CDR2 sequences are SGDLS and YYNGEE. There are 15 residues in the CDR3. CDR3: CASSVDSSGTDTQYF. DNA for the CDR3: TGTGCCAGCAGCGTAGATAGTAGCGGCACAGATACGCAGTATTTT.

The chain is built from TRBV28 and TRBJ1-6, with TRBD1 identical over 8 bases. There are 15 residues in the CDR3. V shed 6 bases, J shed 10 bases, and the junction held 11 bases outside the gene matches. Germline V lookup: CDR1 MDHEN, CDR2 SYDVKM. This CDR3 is CASRVGGQGYSPLHF. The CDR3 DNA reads TGTGCCAGCAGAGTCGGTGGACAGGGATACTCACCCCTCCACTTT. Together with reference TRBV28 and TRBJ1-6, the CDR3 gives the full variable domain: DVKVTQSSRYLVKRTGEKVFLECVQDMDHENMFWYRQDPGLGLRLIYFSYDVKMKEKGDIPEGYSVSREKKERFSLILESASTNQTSMYLCASRVGGQGYSPLHFGNGTRLTVT.

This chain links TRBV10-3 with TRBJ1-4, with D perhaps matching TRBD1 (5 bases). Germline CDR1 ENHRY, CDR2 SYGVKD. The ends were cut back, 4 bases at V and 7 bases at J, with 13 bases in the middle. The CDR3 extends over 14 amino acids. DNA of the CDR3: TGTGCCATCAGTGTTGGCCTTGGGGGTGAAAAACTGTTTTTT. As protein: CAISVGLGGEKLFF.

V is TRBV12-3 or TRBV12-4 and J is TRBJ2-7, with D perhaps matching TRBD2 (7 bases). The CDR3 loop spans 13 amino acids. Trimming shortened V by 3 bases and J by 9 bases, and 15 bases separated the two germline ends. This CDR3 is CASSFAGAPGQYF. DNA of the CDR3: TGTGCCAGCAGTTTCGCGGGGGCCCCGGGGCAGTACTTC.

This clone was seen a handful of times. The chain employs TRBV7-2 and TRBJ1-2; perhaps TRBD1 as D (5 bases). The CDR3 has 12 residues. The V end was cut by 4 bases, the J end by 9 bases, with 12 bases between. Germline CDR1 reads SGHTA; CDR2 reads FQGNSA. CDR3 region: CASSSGDRSYTF. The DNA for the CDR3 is TGTGCCAGCAGCTCGGGTGACAGAAGCTACACCTTC.

CDR3 sequence: CVNRDRQTNEKLFF. In DNA form, the CDR3 reads TGTGTCAACCGGGACAGGCAAACTAATGAAAAACTGTTTTTT. The rearrangement joins TRBV3-1 (or the pseudogene TRBV3-2) to TRBJ1-4; TRBD1 aligns across 8 bases. CDR3 length: 14 amino acids. The V gene's germline CDR1 is LGHDT and CDR2 YNNKEL (reference sequence).

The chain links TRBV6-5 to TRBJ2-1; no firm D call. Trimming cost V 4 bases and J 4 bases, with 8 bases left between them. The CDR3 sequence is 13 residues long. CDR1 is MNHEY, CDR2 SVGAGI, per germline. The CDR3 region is CASSLVGYNEQFF. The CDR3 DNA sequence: TGTGCCAGCAGTTTGGTAGGATACAATGAGCAGTTCTTC.

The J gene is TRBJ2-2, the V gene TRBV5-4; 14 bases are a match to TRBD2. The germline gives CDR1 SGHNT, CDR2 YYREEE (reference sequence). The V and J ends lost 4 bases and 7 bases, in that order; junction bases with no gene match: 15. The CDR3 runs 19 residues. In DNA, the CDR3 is TGTGCCAGCAGCGCCCCGGGACTAGCGGGAGCGCGGCGTGTCGGGGAGCTGTTTTTT. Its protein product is CASSAPGLAGARRVGELFF.

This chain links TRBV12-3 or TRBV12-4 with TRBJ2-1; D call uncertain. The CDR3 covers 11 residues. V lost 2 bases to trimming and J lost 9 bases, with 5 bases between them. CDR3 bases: TGTGCCAGCAGTTTACTCGCTGAGCAGTTCTTC. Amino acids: CASSLLAEQFF.

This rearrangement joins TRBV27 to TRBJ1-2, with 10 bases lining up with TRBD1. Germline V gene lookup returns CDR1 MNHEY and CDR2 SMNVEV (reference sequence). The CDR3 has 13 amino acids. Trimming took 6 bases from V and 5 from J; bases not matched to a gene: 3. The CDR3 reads CASRVGQGYGYTF. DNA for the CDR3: TGTGCCAGCAGGGTGGGACAGGGGTATGGCTACACCTTC.

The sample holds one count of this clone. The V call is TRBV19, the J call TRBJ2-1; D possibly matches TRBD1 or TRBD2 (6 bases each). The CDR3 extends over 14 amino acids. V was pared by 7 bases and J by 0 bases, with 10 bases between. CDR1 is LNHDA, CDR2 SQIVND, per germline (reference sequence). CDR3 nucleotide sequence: TGTGCCAGTAACGGAGGGGGCTCCTACAATGAGCAGTTCTTC. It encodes CASNGGGSYNEQFF. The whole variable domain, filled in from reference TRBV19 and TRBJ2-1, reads DGGITQSPKYLFRKEGQNVTLSCEQNLNHDAMYWYRQDPGQGLRLIYYSQIVNDFQKGDIAEGYSVSREKKESFPLTVTSAQKNPTAFYLCASNGGGSYNEQFFGPGTRLTVL.

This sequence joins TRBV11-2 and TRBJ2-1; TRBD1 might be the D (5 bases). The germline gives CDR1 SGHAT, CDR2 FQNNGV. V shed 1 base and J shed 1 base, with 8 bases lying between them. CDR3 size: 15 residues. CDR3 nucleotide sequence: TGTGCCAGCAGCTTAGTGGGGCGGTCCTACAATGAGCAGTTCTTC. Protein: CASSLVGRSYNEQFF.

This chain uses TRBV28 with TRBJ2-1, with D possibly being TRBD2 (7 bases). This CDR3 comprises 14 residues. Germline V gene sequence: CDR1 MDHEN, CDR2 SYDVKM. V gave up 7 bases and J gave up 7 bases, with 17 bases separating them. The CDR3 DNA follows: TGTGCCAGCAACCTAGGGGGGGGTATGAATGAGCAGTTCTTC. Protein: CASNLGGGMNEQFF.

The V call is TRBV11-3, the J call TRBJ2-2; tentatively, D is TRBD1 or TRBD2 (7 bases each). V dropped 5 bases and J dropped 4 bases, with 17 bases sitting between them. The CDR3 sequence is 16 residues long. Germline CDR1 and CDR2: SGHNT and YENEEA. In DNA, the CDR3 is TGTGCCAGCAGCCCCAGGGGGGGCACTGGCACCGGGGAGCTGTTTTTT. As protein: CASSPRGGTGTGELFF.

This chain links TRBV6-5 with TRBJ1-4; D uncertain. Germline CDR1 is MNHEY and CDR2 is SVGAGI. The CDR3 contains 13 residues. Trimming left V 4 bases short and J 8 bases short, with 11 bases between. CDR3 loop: CASSSFVREKLFF. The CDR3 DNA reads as TGTGCCAGCAGTTCCTTCGTTCGGGAAAAACTGTTTTTT.

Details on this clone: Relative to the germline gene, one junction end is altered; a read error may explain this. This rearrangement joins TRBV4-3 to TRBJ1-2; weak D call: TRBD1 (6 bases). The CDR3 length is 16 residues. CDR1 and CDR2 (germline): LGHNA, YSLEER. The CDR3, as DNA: TGCGCCAGCAACCAAGCGCTCGCAGGGGCCGCCTATGGCTACACCTTC. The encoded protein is CASNQALAGAAYGYTF.

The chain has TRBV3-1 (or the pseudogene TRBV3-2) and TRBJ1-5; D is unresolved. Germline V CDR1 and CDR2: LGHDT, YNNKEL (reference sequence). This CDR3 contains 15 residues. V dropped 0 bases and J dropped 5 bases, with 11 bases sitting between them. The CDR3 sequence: CASSQDRTGDQPQHF. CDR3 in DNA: TGTGCCAGCAGCCAAGATCGGACTGGCGATCAGCCCCAGCATTTT.

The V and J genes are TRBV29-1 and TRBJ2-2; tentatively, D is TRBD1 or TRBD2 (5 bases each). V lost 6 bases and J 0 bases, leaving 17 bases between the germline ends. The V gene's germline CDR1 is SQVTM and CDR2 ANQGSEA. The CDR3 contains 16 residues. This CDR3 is CSVGRDLDANTGELFF. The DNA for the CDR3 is TGCAGCGTGGGTCGGGACCTGGACGCGAACACCGGGGAGCTGTTTTTT.

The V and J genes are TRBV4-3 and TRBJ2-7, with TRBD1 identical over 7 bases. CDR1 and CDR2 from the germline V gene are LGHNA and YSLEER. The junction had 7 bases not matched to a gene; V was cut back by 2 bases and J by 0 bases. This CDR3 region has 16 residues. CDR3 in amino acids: CASSQFTGDLSYEQYF. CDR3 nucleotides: TGCGCCAGCAGCCAATTTACAGGGGACCTCTCCTACGAGCAGTACTTC.

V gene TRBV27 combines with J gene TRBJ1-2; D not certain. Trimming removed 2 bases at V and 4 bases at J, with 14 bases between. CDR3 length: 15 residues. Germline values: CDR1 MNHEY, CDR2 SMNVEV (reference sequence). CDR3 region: CASSLGSTDLYGYTF. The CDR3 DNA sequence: TGTGCCAGCAGTTTAGGCAGTACGGACCTCTATGGCTACACCTTC.

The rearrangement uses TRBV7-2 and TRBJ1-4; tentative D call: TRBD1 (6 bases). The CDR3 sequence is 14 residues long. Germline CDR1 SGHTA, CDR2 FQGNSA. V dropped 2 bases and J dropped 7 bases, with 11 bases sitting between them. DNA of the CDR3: TGTGCCAGCAGCTTACGGGGGCCCCCTGAAAAACTGTTTTTT. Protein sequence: CASSLRGPPEKLFF.

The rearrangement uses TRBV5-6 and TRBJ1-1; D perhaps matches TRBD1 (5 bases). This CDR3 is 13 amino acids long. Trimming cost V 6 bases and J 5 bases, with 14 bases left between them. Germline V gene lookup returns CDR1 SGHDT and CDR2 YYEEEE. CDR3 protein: CASISGGGTEAFF. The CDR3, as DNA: TGTGCCAGCATCTCGGGGGGAGGAACTGAAGCTTTCTTT.

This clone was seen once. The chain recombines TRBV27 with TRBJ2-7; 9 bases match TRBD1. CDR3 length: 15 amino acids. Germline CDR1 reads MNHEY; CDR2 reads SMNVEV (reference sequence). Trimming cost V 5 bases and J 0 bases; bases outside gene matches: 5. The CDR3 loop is CASSQGQGHSYEQYF. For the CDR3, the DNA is TGTGCCAGCAGTCAGGGACAGGGTCACTCCTACGAGCAGTACTTC.

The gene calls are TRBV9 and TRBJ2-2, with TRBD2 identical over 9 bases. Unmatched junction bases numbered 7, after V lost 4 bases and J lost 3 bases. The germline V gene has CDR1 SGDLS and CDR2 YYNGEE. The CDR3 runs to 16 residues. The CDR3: CASSPRLAEHTGELFF. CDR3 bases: TGTGCCAGCAGCCCTCGACTAGCGGAGCACACCGGGGAGCTGTTTTTT.

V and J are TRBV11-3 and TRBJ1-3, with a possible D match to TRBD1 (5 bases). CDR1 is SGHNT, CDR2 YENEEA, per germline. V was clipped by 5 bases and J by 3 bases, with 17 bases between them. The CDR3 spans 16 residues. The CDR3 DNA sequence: TGTGCCAGCAGCCCACCGGGACGCATTTATGGAAACACCATATATTTT. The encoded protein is CASSPPGRIYGNTIYF. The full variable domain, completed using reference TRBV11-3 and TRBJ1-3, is EAGVVQSPRYKIIEKKQPVAFWCNPISGHNTLYWYLQNLGQGPELLIRYENEEAVDDSQLPKDRFSAERLKGVDSTLKIQPAELGDSAVYLCASSPPGRIYGNTIYFGEGSWLTVV.